This TCR beta chain stems from a study of T cell responses to AZD1222 COVID-19 vaccine. Study outcomes and limitations: Close to half of all spike-specific TCRs reportedly target regions of the variants that are unmutated. Repertoires were obtained solely post-peak T cell response.

CDR3 length: 16 amino acids. Germline V gene sequence: CDR1 MNHEY, CDR2 SMNVEV (reference sequence). V gave up 3 bases and J gave up 6 bases; unmatched junction bases: 6. Assay: immunoSEQ multiplex PCR; the TCRdb copy retains only in-frame clones and omits some. The table has roughly 100,000 clones, about 88% seen once. As concerns this clone: The antigen remains undetermined.

The rearrangement uses TRBV27 and TRBJ2-2; TRBD2 matches 11 bases. Sequenced material: peripheral blood, taken on day 0 of AZD1222 vaccination. The clonotype comes from an adult in good health. The CDR3 DNA follows: TGTGCCAGCAGTTTCCCTAGCGGGGGGTTGGCCGGGGAGCTGTTTTTT. Amino acids: CASSFPSGGLAGELFF.